This T cell receptor beta chain was retrieved from a study of T cell responses to AZD1222 COVID-19 vaccine. The CDR3 is 14 amino acids. V gave up 6 bases and J gave up 1 base; unmatched junction bases: 4. CDR1 MNHEY and CDR2 SMNVEV come from the germline V gene (reference sequence). As concerns this clone: Its specificity is unknown.

Using immunoSEQ multiplex PCR, the repertoire was profiled, and TCRdb retains in-frame clones only, with some absent. The sample comprises approximately 150,000 clones, 75% to 95% of which are singletons, and about 7.5% rests with the top ten. Study-level results: Baseline seropositivity characterized only six AZD1222 recipients. Most donors were white British and more were female, and clonal diversity was possibly underestimated. None of the repertoires were sampled until the peak T cell response had passed. When two AZD1222 doses had been given, Spike-specific TCR breadth and depth rose.

This chain connects TRBV27 to TRBJ1-2; 8 bases are a match to TRBD1. This receptor was taken from an adult who received the MenACWY meningococcal vaccine as a control. The material sequenced was peripheral blood, taken 28 days after the second dose of the MenACWY control vaccine. The CDR3 nucleotides are TGTGCCAGCAGCTGGACAGGGAATAACTATGGCTACACCTTC. This translates into CASSWTGNNYGYTF.